The 8 T cell receptor beta chains below were found in one sample sequenced in a study of post-analysis software for immune sequencing data. TCR beta cDNA libraries had unique molecular identifiers. TCRdb processed the PCR reads anew with MiXCR; each CDR3 protein has one entry. Here the sample spans over 150,000 distinct CDR3 sequences, around 36% being singletons. Sequencing was performed on blood, taken after autologous hematopoietic stem cell transplantation. The receptors stem from a girl between 10 and 17 years old with multiple sclerosis.

This clonotype has ten or more counts. CDR3 DNA sequence: TGTGCCACCAGTGATCCCCGACTAGCGGGCAATGAGCAGTTCTTC. Translated: CATSDPRLAGNEQFF. V is TRBV24-1 and J is TRBJ2-1, with TRBD2 matching over 10 bases. CDR3 length: 15 residues. The germline V gene has CDR1 KGHDR and CDR2 SFDVKD. J gave up 6 bases and V 3 bases, and 4 bases lay outside the gene matches.

This clonotype came up a few times. The chain couples TRBV9 to TRBJ1-4, with 12 bases lining up with TRBD1. There are 17 residues in the CDR3. V lost 0 bases, J lost 8 bases, and 8 bases stayed unmatched. The germline CDR1 and CDR2 sequences are SGDLS and YYNGEE. CDR3 sequence (DNA): TGTGCCAGCAGCGTAGGGGACAGGGGGCGCTTTGAGGAAAAACTGTTTTTT. Translation gives CASSVGDRGRFEEKLFF.

About this clonotype: In this CDR3 the conserved last residue, phenylalanine or tryptophan, is missing, so a read error is likely. The DNA is omitted, as the CDR3 cannot be located on it reliably, and the CDR3 follows TCRdb's listing. The J gene is TRBJ2-7, the V gene TRBV21-1. TRBV21-1 is labeled a pseudogene. Counting both end residues, the CDR3 totals 18 amino acids. The CDR3 sequence is CASSKVVVGIPNSYEQYC.

The sample holds many counts of this clonotype. The chain uses TRBV6-5 and TRBJ1-2; D might be TRBD1 (6 bases). CDR1 is MNHEY and CDR2 is SVGAGI in the germline V gene. The CDR3 is 12 amino acids. V was cut by 9 bases and J by 7 bases, with 15 bases left in between. The CDR3 sequence is CASLQGSGGYTF. The CDR3 bases are TGTGCCAGTCTACAGGGTTCTGGTGGCTACACCTTC.

This clonotype was detected once. The rearrangement uses TRBV12-3 or TRBV12-4 and TRBJ1-2, with 7 nucleotides matching TRBD1. After removal of 4 bases from V and 3 bases from J, the junction contained 14 bases not matched to a gene. The CDR3 has 17 amino acids. In DNA form, the CDR3 reads TGTGCCAGCAGTTCCCCCAGGGGGGTCAGTCATGACTATGGCTACACCTTC. Translating gives CASSSPRGVSHDYGYTF.

The chain uses TRBV28 and TRBJ2-7, with D maybe TRBD1 (5 bases). Germline values: CDR1 MDHEN, CDR2 SYDVKM. The CDR3 is 15 residues long. The ends were cut back, 5 bases at V and 2 bases at J, with 16 bases in the middle. As DNA, the CDR3 is TGTGCCAGCAGTCCCAGACAGATATTTCCCTACGAGCAGTACTTC. It codes for CASSPRQIFPYEQYF.

This clonotype was counted a few times. J is TRBJ1-5 and V is TRBV27; D is unresolved. V lost 6 bases and J lost 0, with 9 bases in between. The length of the CDR3 is 14 residues. Per the germline V gene, CDR1 is MNHEY and CDR2 is SMNVEV (reference sequence). Written as DNA, the CDR3 is TGTGCCAGCAGCCGCCCCTATAGCAATCAGCCCCAGCATTTT. This sequence encodes CASSRPYSNQPQHF.

The rearrangement links TRBV6-1 to TRBJ2-3, with D possibly matching TRBD1 (6 bases). Germline V gene sequence: CDR1 MNHNS, CDR2 SASEGT. The CDR3 extends over 15 amino acids. The V and J ends lost 1 base and 4 bases respectively, with 12 bases between them. CDR3 DNA: TGTGCCAGCAGTGAAGGATACAGGGTCTCAGATACGCAGTATTTT. Protein: CASSEGYRVSDTQYF.